This is a list of T cell receptor beta chains from one sample in a study of blood T cell repertoires in COVID-19. Clones were sequenced by immunoSEQ multiplex PCR, and TCRdb holds only the in-frame ones, with some missing. The data contain around 61,000 clones, about nine tenths of them singletons. The specimen sequenced was peripheral blood. The receptors derive from a man in his 60s with acute or convalescent COVID-19. Both conserved end residues are part of each CDR3. Fields, in order: D gene, clone size, V gene, J gene, CDR3 DNA, CDR3 protein. D genes are given only for firm matches. Rows may omit the clone size; those that give it use once, few, many or a size class.

TRBD1	.	TRBV3-1/TRBV3-2	TRBJ2-2	TGTGCCAGCAGCCAAGAATCCCGAGACAGGGGAAACGGGGAGCTGTTTTTT	CASSQESRDRGNGELFF
TRBD2	.	TRBV7-3	TRBJ2-3	TGTGCCAGCAGCTTAAGGTCCCTAGCGGGGGGGCCTGTAACAGATACGCAGTATTTT	CASSLRSLAGGPVTDTQYF
.	medium-sized	TRBV27	TRBJ1-5	TGTGCCAGCAGCCCCTCTGCGGGGGGCGAACAGCCCCAGCATTTT	CASSPSAGGEQPQHF
.	once	TRBV30	TRBJ1-5	TGTGCCTGGAGTCAATATGGCGGGGTAGGGGATCAGCCCCAGCATTTT	CAWSQYGGVGDQPQHF
TRBD2	.	TRBV2	TRBJ2-7	TGTGCCAGCAGTGCAAGGACTAGCGGGGACCCCTACGAGCAGTACTTC	CASSARTSGDPYEQYF
TRBD1	.	TRBV24-1	TRBJ1-1	TGTGCCACCAGTGATCAGACTGGACAGGGAATGAACACTGAAGCTTTCTTT	CATSDQTGQGMNTEAFF
.	.	TRBV24-1	TRBJ1-5	TGTGCCACCGGGACAACGAGTAGCAATCAGCCCCAGCATTTT	CATGTTSSNQPQHF
.	.	TRBV30	TRBJ1-5	TGTGCCTGGAGTGTAGGTACAGGCAATCAGCCCCAGCATTTT	CAWSVGTGNQPQHF
.	.	TRBV4-2	TRBJ1-1	TGTGCCAGCAGCCCGGGACACATCAACACTGAAGCTTTCTTT	CASSPGHINTEAFF
TRBD2	once	TRBV5-1	TRBJ2-3	TGCGCCAGCAGCTTGGAGGGGACTAGTTTTGGCACAGATACGCAGTATTTT	CASSLEGTSFGTDTQYF
TRBD1	.	TRBV3-1/TRBV3-2	TRBJ2-3	TGTGCCAGCAGCGTACGGGACAGGTACACAGATACGCAGTATTTT	CASSVRDRYTDTQYF
.	.	TRBV12-3/TRBV12-4	TRBJ1-1	TGTGCCAGCAGCTCTCATTCAGATACTGAAGCTTTCTTT	CASSSHSDTEAFF
.	.	TRBV6-5	TRBJ2-2	TGTGCCAGCAGAATGGGACATCCGAACACCGGGGAGCTGTTTTTT	CASRMGHPNTGELFF
.	.	TRBV5-6	TRBJ1-5	TGTGCCAGCCCAGCCGGACAGACTAATCAGCCCCAGCATTTT	CASPAGQTNQPQHF
TRBD1	.	TRBV5-4	TRBJ1-4	TGTGCCAGCAGTAAACAGGGGGCAGTCGAAGAAAAACTGTTTTTT	CASSKQGAVEEKLFF
.	.	TRBV7-9	TRBJ2-2	TGTGCCAGCAGCTTCGAGATAGGGGGAACCGGGGAGCTGTTTTTT	CASSFEIGGTGELFF
TRBD1	.	TRBV2	TRBJ1-5	TGTGCCAGCAGACGGGGACAGGGTTCGAGCAATCAGCCCCAGCATTTT	CASRRGQGSSNQPQHF
.	once	TRBV5-6	TRBJ1-1	TGTGCCAGCAGCTTGGAGGACAGACCAAACACTGAAGCTTTCTTT	CASSLEDRPNTEAFF
TRBD2	once	TRBV6-4	TRBJ2-2	TGTGCCAGCAGTGTAAGACTAGCGGCGAACACCGGGGAGCTGTTTTTT	CASSVRLAANTGELFF
.	.	TRBV7-2	TRBJ2-6	TGTGCCAGCAGCTTGGAGGGCTCAGGGGCCAACGTCCTGACTTTC	CASSLEGSGANVLTF
TRBD2	.	TRBV10-3	TRBJ2-7	TGTGCCATCAGTGAGCCGGGACTAGCGGGGAGCTCCTACGAGCAGTACTTC	CAISEPGLAGSSYEQYF
.	.	TRBV3-1/TRBV3-2	TRBJ2-2	TGTGCCAGCAGCCAAGACCTCACTAGGTCCAGGGAGCTGTTTTTT	CASSQDLTRSRELFF
.	.	TRBV5-1	TRBJ2-2	TGCGCCAGCAGCCCTCAGGGGAACACCGGGGAGCTGTTTTTT	CASSPQGNTGELFF
.	.	TRBV6-4	TRBJ1-4	TGTGCCAGCAGTGACTCGAAGGGAAGCGGTGAAAAACTGTTTTTT	CASSDSKGSGEKLFF
.	few	TRBV4-1	TRBJ1-3	TGCGCCAGTCACCCAGGCGTTTTCAGGTCTGGAAACACCATATATTTT	CASHPGVFRSGNTIYF
.	.	TRBV29-1	TRBJ2-2	TGCAGCGTAGACAGCGACACCGGGGAGCTGTTTTTT	CSVDSDTGELFF
.	.	TRBV10-2	TRBJ1-1	TGCGCCAGCAGCGTAACAGGGGAAGCTTTCTTT	CASSVTGEAFF
.	.	TRBV6-4	TRBJ1-1	TGTGCCAGCAGTTCGGAGGGGAACACTGAAGCTTTCTTT	CASSSEGNTEAFF
.	.	TRBV7-9	TRBJ2-3	TGTGCCAGCAGCGTCACTGTTGACACAGATACGCAGTATTTT	CASSVTVDTDTQYF
TRBD1	.	TRBV7-9	TRBJ1-6	TGTGCCAGCAAACAGGGGGACAATTCACCCCTCCACTTT	CASKQGDNSPLHF
TRBD1	.	TRBV2	TRBJ1-2	TGTGCCAGCAGTGTAAGGACAGGGCCTTATGGCTACACCTTC	CASSVRTGPYGYTF
TRBD1	.	TRBV24-1	TRBJ2-1	TGTGCCACCAGTGATACTACAGGGGTCCCTGACAATGAGCAGTTCTTC	CATSDTTGVPDNEQFF
TRBD1	.	TRBV6-5	TRBJ1-3	TGTGCCAGCAGGGGACAGGGTGCAGGAAACACCATATATTTT	CASRGQGAGNTIYF
TRBD2	.	TRBV27	TRBJ2-7	TGTGCCAGCAGCCCCCGGACTAGCGGGGTGTTCTATGGGCAGTACTTC	CASSPRTSGVFYGQYF
TRBD1	.	TRBV19	TRBJ1-6	TGTGCCAGTAGTACCACAGGGGGCAGGTCACCCCTCCACTTT	CASSTTGGRSPLHF